What follows is one T cell receptor beta chain and its context. The V end lost 6 bases, the J end lost 5 bases, and 10 bases lay between the germline ends. Germline CDR1 is MNHNS and CDR2 is SASEGT. The CDR3 runs 13 residues. This sample is part of a study of T-cell reconstitution after alpha-beta-depleted transplantation in children. As it was prepared, the TCRbeta library received unique molecular identifiers. TCRdb re-analysed the PCR reads in MiXCR, keeping a single row per CDR3 protein. Found here are about 360,000 distinct CDR3 sequences, roughly 14% of them singletons; the top ten hold about 4%.

V is TRBV6-1 and J is TRBJ2-2; D is possibly TRBD2 (6 bases). The input for sequencing was PBMCs, taken from the stem cell graft. The source of this sequence is a human donor who donated a stem cell graft to a child with Fanconi anemia. CDR3 nucleotides: TGTGCCAGCAGATTGGGACTTACCGGGGAGCTGTTTTTT. Its protein is CASRLGLTGELFF.